The TCR beta chain described here comes from a study of blood T cell repertoires in COVID-19. The overall study: Both acute and convalescent COVID-19 samples were obtained from the United States, Italy and Spain. In each case, the material was cDNA or gDNA derived from T cells, B-cell-depleted T cells, or PBMCs.

Measured with immunoSEQ multiplex PCR; TCRdb has only the in-frame clones, and not every one. Seen here are about 300,000 clones, approximately 81% observed once, and the top ten hold around 2%. This clone was detected a few times. Participants were placed into cohorts based on the clinical history they reported. A case of COVID-19 had been met by exposed participants within 2 weeks before study entry. This TCR was sampled from a woman aged 25 to 39 who had been exposed to COVID-19. Sequencing was performed on PBMCs or T cells enriched from blood (not recorded which).

CDR3 in DNA: TGTGCCAGCAGTTACAGGGGAGAGACCCAGTACTTC. The encoded protein is CASSYRGETQYF. The chain couples TRBV6-2 or TRBV6-3 to TRBJ2-5, with D tentatively TRBD1 (5 bases). Germline CDR1 reads MNHEY; CDR2 reads SVGEGT. Trimming took 2 bases from V and 4 from J, leaving 5 bases between them. CDR3 length: 12 amino acids.